These 28 T cell receptor beta chains were sequenced from one sample in a study of T cells in Graves' hyperthyroidism and ophthalmopathy. Amplification yielded TCR beta CDR3 regions, with RNA transcripts as the source. Researchers ran a first-round RT-PCR on the TCR CDR3 using the HTBI primer set. Using its own MiXCR run on the multiplex PCR reads, TCRdb lists one record per CDR3 protein. The sample includes roughly 580,000 distinct CDR3 sequences, approximately 13% of them seen just once. What was sequenced was blood. These receptors were obtained from a woman in her 30s with Graves' hyperthyroidism that later progressed to Graves' ophthalmopathy.

V usage is TRBV14 and J usage is TRBJ2-6; 8 nucleotides agree with TRBD1. The CDR3 covers 22 residues. In germline, CDR1 is SGHDN, CDR2 FVKESK. Germline trimming cut 2 bases from V and 0 bases from J; bases unmatched to any gene: 18. This chain's CDR3 is CASSQRHLFWGQDLSGANVLTF. CDR3 nucleotide sequence: TGTGCCAGCAGCCAACGCCACCTCTTCTGGGGACAGGACCTCTCTGGGGCCAACGTCCTGACTTTC.

Ten or more counts support this clonotype. The chain couples TRBV11-3 to TRBJ2-1, with D unresolved. CDR1 is SGHNT, CDR2 YENEEA, per germline. The CDR3 consists of 12 residues. Deletions cut 2 bases from V and 6 bases from J, with 5 bases between. DNA for the CDR3: TGTGCCAGCAGCTTATACAGCAATGAGCAGTTCTTC. This sequence encodes CASSLYSNEQFF.

The chain uses TRBV5-4 and TRBJ2-1; 8 nucleotides agree with TRBD2. Unmatched junction bases numbered 11, after V lost 2 bases and J lost 4 bases. The CDR3 consists of 17 residues. CDR1 and CDR2 (germline): SGHNT, YYREEE (reference sequence). DNA for the CDR3: TGTGCCAGCAGCTTCGGATTAGCGGGAATTAGTTACAATGAGCAGTTCTTC. Translated: CASSFGLAGISYNEQFF.

The genes are TRBV7-6 and TRBJ2-5; the D gene is possibly TRBD1 (5 bases). Per germline, CDR1 SGHVS and CDR2 FNYEAQ. The V end was cut by 5 bases, the J end by 2 bases, with 12 bases between. CDR3 length equals 14 residues. CDR3 residues: CASSVRQGQETQYF. CDR3 sequence (DNA): TGTGCCAGCAGCGTCCGGCAGGGACAAGAGACCCAGTACTTC.

The rearrangement uses TRBV20-1 and TRBJ2-3; D is ambiguous. The V end was cut by 5 bases, the J end by 2 bases, with 8 bases between. The CDR3 spans 12 residues. Per the germline V gene, CDR1 is DFQATT and CDR2 is SNEGSKA (reference sequence). As DNA, the CDR3 is TGCAGTGCTGGTCACTACACAGATACGCAGTATTTT. It specifies CSAGHYTDTQYF.

This clonotype was recorded at least ten times. The chain employs TRBV12-3 or TRBV12-4 and TRBJ2-5, with TRBD1 as a possible D gene (5 bases). The V end was cut by 6 bases, the J end by 4 bases, with 15 bases between. The CDR3 loop spans 14 amino acids. CDR3 loop: CASSLLGAGETQYF. The CDR3 nucleotides read TGTGCCAGCAGCCTCTTAGGGGCCGGAGAGACCCAGTACTTC.

This clonotype has ten or more counts. J is TRBJ1-5 and V is TRBV2; 8 nucleotides align to TRBD1. CDR3 size: 15 residues. The V and J ends lost 7 bases and 4 bases, in that order; junction bases with no gene match: 9. Germline CDR1 and CDR2: SNHLY and FYNNEI. CDR3 nucleotide sequence: TGTGCCAGCAAATCGACAGGGGTAGGGAATCAGCCCCAGCATTTT. Translation gives CASKSTGVGNQPQHF.

For this clonotype: A read error is possible here, since a much larger clone lies one base away. Given the absence of the conserved phenylalanine or tryptophan at the CDR3 end, a read error is likely. This sequence joins TRBV7-9 and TRBJ2-5; 8 bases agree with TRBD1. Germline CDR1 is SEHNR and CDR2 is FQNEAQ (reference sequence). The CDR3 length is 15 residues. Unmatched junction bases numbered 6, after V lost 2 bases and J lost 4 bases. CDR3 sequence: CASSLIRDRLETQYL. The DNA of the CDR3 is TGTGCCAGCAGCTTAATTAGGGACAGGCTAGAGACCCAGTACCTC.

This clonotype occurred many times. The chain is built from TRBV30 and TRBJ1-2; 9 bases map to TRBD1. Trimming removed 3 bases from V and 3 bases from J; junction bases left unmatched: 5. The CDR3 sequence is 14 residues long. Germline assignment: CDR1 GTSNPN and CDR2 SVGIG (reference sequence). The CDR3 sequence is CAWSSGTGYYGYTF. CDR3 DNA sequence: TGTGCCTGGAGCTCCGGGACAGGGTACTATGGCTACACCTTC.

This clonotype has a count of ten or more. The J gene is TRBJ2-3, the V gene TRBV2; 7 bases line up with TRBD2. The V gene end was trimmed by 6 bases and the J gene end by 4 bases; junction bases not matched to a gene: 7. The germline V gene encodes CDR1 SNHLY and CDR2 FYNNEI. The CDR3 has 14 amino acids. This CDR3 reads CASRDGGTPDTQYF. The CDR3 DNA reads TGTGCCAGCAGGGACGGGGGGACTCCAGATACGCAGTATTTT.

This chain links TRBV2 with TRBJ2-7; 8 bases agree with TRBD1. Germline values: CDR1 SNHLY, CDR2 FYNNEI. CDR3 length: 15 residues. Trimming at V came to 8 bases and at J to 2 bases, leaving 11 bases not matched to a gene. The chain's CDR3 is CASLTSTGVPYEQYF. The CDR3 bases are TGTGCCAGCCTTACCTCGACAGGGGTCCCCTACGAGCAGTACTTC.

The sample holds many counts of this clonotype. The chain recombines TRBV7-2 with TRBJ1-4, with no clear D. Between the trimmed V and J ends, which lost 5 bases and 2 bases, there was a span of 12 bases. Germline V gives CDR1 SGHTA, CDR2 FQGNSA. There are 15 residues in the CDR3. CDR3 sequence reads: CASSPDYGTNEKLFF. The CDR3 region has the DNA TGTGCCAGCAGCCCAGATTACGGGACTAATGAAAAACTGTTTTTT. The complete variable domain, with remaining parts taken from reference TRBV7-2 and TRBJ1-4, reads GAGVSQSPSNKVTEKGKDVELRCDPISGHTALYWYRQSLGQGLEFLIYFQGNSAPDKSGLPSDRFSAERTGGSVSTLTIQRTQQEDSAVYLCASSPDYGTNEKLFFGSGTQLSVL.

This rearrangement joins TRBV5-8 to TRBJ2-7; no firm D call. This CDR3 comprises 14 residues. Trimming took off 1 base at V and 0 bases at J, with 8 bases between the two ends. CDR1 is SGHTS and CDR2 is YDEGEE in the germline V gene. The CDR3 loop reads CASSLTVDSYEQYF. CDR3 in DNA: TGTGCCAGCAGCTTGACGGTCGACTCCTACGAGCAGTACTTC.

The chain combines TRBV6-1 with TRBJ2-7; the D gene is possibly TRBD1 (7 bases). The CDR3 has 14 amino acids. Germline V gives CDR1 MNHNS, CDR2 SASEGT. V was cut by 4 bases and J by 2 bases, with 12 bases left in between. In nucleotides, the CDR3 is TGTGCCAGCAGTGGTCAGGGGGGCCCCTACGAGCAGTACTTC. Protein: CASSGQGGPYEQYF.

This clonotype has a count of ten or more. The rearrangement uses TRBV2 and TRBJ2-7; 7 bases fit TRBD1. The V gene's germline CDR1 is SNHLY and CDR2 FYNNEI. V shed 8 bases and J 3 bases; nucleotides not matched to a gene: 7. This CDR3 is built from 13 residues. The CDR3 DNA reads as TGTGCCAGCGTTAGGGACAGCATCTACGAGCAGTACTTC. Translated: CASVRDSIYEQYF.

The chain combines TRBV15 with TRBJ1-6, with unresolved D. V lost 0 bases and J 10 bases, leaving 16 bases between the germline ends. Germline CDR1 and CDR2: LNHNV and YYDKDF (reference sequence). This CDR3 is 16 amino acids long. Here the CDR3 reads CATSRDRSRSGSPLHF. As DNA, the CDR3 is TGTGCCACCAGCAGAGATCGGTCGAGGTCTGGCTCACCCCTCCACTTT.

This clonotype was detected many times. The genes are TRBV12-3 or TRBV12-4 and TRBJ1-3; D unresolved. The CDR3 extends over 17 amino acids. The V and J ends lost 6 bases and 0 bases respectively, with 18 bases between them. This CDR3 reads CASSPAQVAVSGNTIYF. CDR3 sequence (DNA): TGTGCCAGCAGCCCGGCCCAAGTCGCCGTCTCTGGAAACACCATATATTTT.

This clonotype was recorded many times. V gene TRBV12-3 or TRBV12-4 combines with J gene TRBJ2-3; 8 bases align to TRBD1. CDR3 length: 15 residues. The V gene end was trimmed by 7 bases and the J gene end by 4 bases; junction bases not matched to a gene: 10. The CDR3 region is CASTLGQGPPDTQYF. For the CDR3, the DNA is TGTGCCAGCACCCTAGGACAGGGCCCCCCAGATACGCAGTATTTT.

This clonotype was picked up many times. The chain carries TRBV28 and TRBJ1-5, with a possible D match to TRBD1 (5 bases). This CDR3 contains 18 residues. The V gene lost 4 bases and the J gene lost 5 bases, with 24 bases spanning the gap. Germline V lookup: CDR1 MDHEN, CDR2 SYDVKM. The CDR3 loop is CASSSSPGSQGIDQPQHF. Written as DNA, the CDR3 is TGTGCCAGCAGTTCCTCCCCTGGGTCCCAGGGAATCGATCAGCCCCAGCATTTT.

The CDR3 coding sequence is TGTGCCAGCAGCTCTCTGTTGGCAGGGGGCTCCTCTGGAAACACCATATATTTT. This sequence encodes CASSSLLAGGSSGNTIYF. The chain is built from TRBV6-2 or TRBV6-3 and TRBJ1-3; 8 bases match TRBD1. V shed 6 bases and J 0 bases; nucleotides not matched to a gene: 13. Germline V CDR1 and CDR2: MNHEY, SVGEGT. This CDR3 contains 18 residues.

This clonotype was seen repeatedly, ten times or more. CDR3 region: CASKTGTGEYGYTF. The CDR3 nucleotides read TGTGCCAGCAAAACTGGGACAGGGGAGTATGGCTACACCTTC. This sequence joins TRBV27 and TRBJ1-2; 10 nucleotides agree with TRBD1. This CDR3 spans 14 amino acids. Germline loops: CDR1 MNHEY, CDR2 SMNVEV (reference sequence). The V gene end was trimmed by 7 bases and the J gene end by 5 bases; junction bases not matched to a gene: 7.

This clonotype occurred many times. The chain combines TRBV20-1 with TRBJ2-5; D perhaps matches TRBD1 (7 bases). This CDR3 contains 16 residues. Per germline, CDR1 DFQATT and CDR2 SNEGSKA (reference sequence). Trimming took off 3 bases at V and 2 bases at J, with 19 bases between the two ends. CDR3 residues: CSARMGAPGGQETQYF. CDR3 DNA: TGCAGTGCTAGGATGGGGGCCCCAGGGGGGCAAGAGACCCAGTACTTC.

This clonotype was seen repeatedly, ten times or more. V and J are TRBV24-1 and TRBJ2-2; 13 bases are shared with TRBD2. Looked up from germline, CDR1 is KGHDR and CDR2 is SFDVKD. V lost 4 bases, J lost 0 bases, and 7 bases stayed unmatched. This CDR3 comprises 19 residues. This chain's CDR3 is CATSEGTSGTTANTGELFF. The CDR3 region has the DNA TGTGCCACCAGTGAGGGGACTAGCGGGACGACAGCGAACACCGGGGAGCTGTTTTTT.

This clonotype has a handful of counts. The rearrangement links TRBV11-2 to TRBJ2-1; D is unresolved. The CDR3 contains 13 residues. The V gene lost 0 bases and the J gene lost 15 bases, with 15 bases spanning the gap. Germline V gene lookup returns CDR1 SGHAT and CDR2 FQNNGV. The CDR3 sequence is CASSLDFSTTPFF. CDR3 nucleotides: TGTGCCAGCAGCTTAGATTTTTCCACCACCCCGTTCTTC.

This clonotype appeared many times. The J gene is TRBJ1-6, the V gene TRBV11-3; D unresolved. The V end was cut by 3 bases, the J end by 7 bases, with 10 bases between. The CDR3 is made up of 14 amino acids. Germline V gene sequence: CDR1 SGHNT, CDR2 YENEEA. In DNA, the CDR3 is TGTGCCAGCAGCTTTGTTCCGGGGAATTCACCCCTCCACTTT. Encoded protein: CASSFVPGNSPLHF.

This sequence joins TRBV28 and TRBJ1-1, with no clear D. The germline CDR1 and CDR2 sequences are MDHEN and SYDVKM. Trimming shortened V by 6 bases and J by 8 bases, and 13 bases separated the two germline ends. The CDR3 has 12 residues. The CDR3 nucleotides read TGTGCCAGCAGATCTGACGGGCCCGAAGCTTTCTTT. Its translation: CASRSDGPEAFF.

This clonotype was recorded many times. This rearrangement joins TRBV27 to TRBJ2-7; TRBD2 matches 7 bases. J lost 5 bases, V lost 6 bases, and 10 bases had no gene match. Germline CDR1 MNHEY, CDR2 SMNVEV (reference sequence). The CDR3 is 14 amino acids. The CDR3, as DNA: TGTGCCAGCAGACCCTTTGGGAGGGAGCACGAGCAGTACTTC. This sequence encodes CASRPFGREHEQYF.

This clonotype has a count of ten or more. The chain has TRBV12-3 or TRBV12-4 and TRBJ1-2, with 9 bases that match TRBD1. The trim removed 7 bases at V and 8 bases at J, leaving 11 bases unmatched. The CDR3 has 14 residues. This CDR3 reads CASTLDRGVAGYTF. For the CDR3, the DNA is TGTGCCAGCACCCTGGACAGGGGAGTTGCAGGCTACACCTTC.